This T cell receptor beta chain was recovered during a study of blood T cell repertoires in COVID-19. Germline loops: CDR1 LNHNV, CDR2 YYDKDF (reference sequence). The germline V and J ends were trimmed by 0 bases and 5 bases, with 22 bases remaining between them. The CDR3 has 18 residues. In assigning cohorts, the study relied on participant-reported clinical history. Libraries were prepared by immunoSEQ multiplex PCR; TCRdb keeps only in-frame clonotypes and omits some of them. This sample has approximately 250,000 clones, with around 84% found just once. The J gene is TRBJ1-2, the V gene TRBV15, with D possibly being TRBD1 (5 bases). The receptor was isolated from a man between 25 and 39 years old with acute COVID-19. The specimen was PBMCs or T cells enriched from blood (not recorded which). The CDR3 DNA reads as TGTGCCACCAGCAGAGACCTGGGGGGGTTCTCCAATAATTATGGCTACACCTTC. This codes for CATSRDLGGFSNNYGYTF.